The text below deals with one TCR beta chain. The antigen is unknown. This sample is part of a study of PD-1 blockade in classical Hodgkin lymphoma. Overall study findings and caveats: Newly diagnosed patients were said to have less baseline TCR diversity than healthy donors did. Reasons behind the repertoire differences stay unclear, perhaps disease activity or earlier therapy.

The assay was immunoSEQ multiplex PCR, and TCRdb's table has in-frame clones only and misses some. The sample has under 35,000 clones, about 85% seen once; the top ten hold roughly 1.2%. V lost 5 bases, J lost 5 bases, and 15 bases lay in between. Germline loops: CDR1 SGHAT, CDR2 FQNNGV. The CDR3 extends over 14 amino acids. Noted time point: newly diagnosed, previously untreated cHL patient sample. Researchers report purifying CD4+ T cells from thawed PBMCs by magnetic negative selection. Untreated, newly diagnosed classical Hodgkin lymphoma PBMCs were used for comparison. This sequence originates from a human donor with classical Hodgkin lymphoma. What was sequenced was CD4+ T cells from blood. The chain is built from TRBV11-2 and TRBJ1-1; a weak D match, TRBD1 (5 bases). The CDR3 region has the DNA TGTGCCAGCAGCCTTGGGCTGGAGGGGACTGAAGCTTTCTTT. It translates to CASSLGLEGTEAFF.